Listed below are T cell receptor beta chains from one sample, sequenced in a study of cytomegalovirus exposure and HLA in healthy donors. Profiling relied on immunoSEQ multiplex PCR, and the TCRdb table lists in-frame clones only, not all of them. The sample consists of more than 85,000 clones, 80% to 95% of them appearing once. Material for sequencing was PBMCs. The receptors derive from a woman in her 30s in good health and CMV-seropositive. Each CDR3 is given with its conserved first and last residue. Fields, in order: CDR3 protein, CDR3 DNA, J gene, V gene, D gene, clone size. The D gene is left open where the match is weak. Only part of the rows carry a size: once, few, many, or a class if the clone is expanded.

CDR3 protein: CAGRTGGNTEAFF; CDR3 DNA: TGTGCCGGAAGGACAGGGGGCAACACTGAAGCTTTCTTT; J gene: TRBJ1-1; V gene: TRBV30; D gene: TRBD1; clone size: -
CDR3 protein: CATSGLGNYGYTF; CDR3 DNA: TGTGCCACCTCAGGGTTGGGTAACTATGGCTACACCTTC; J gene: TRBJ1-2; V gene: TRBV19; D gene: -; clone size: -
CDR3 protein: CASSPMVAGRETQYF; CDR3 DNA: TGTGCCAGCAGCCCTATGGTGGCGGGAAGAGAGACCCAGTACTTC; J gene: TRBJ2-5; V gene: TRBV14; D gene: -; clone size: few
CDR3 protein: CASSTTGGKGEKLFF; CDR3 DNA: TGTGCCAGCAGCACCACGGGGGGTAAAGGTGAAAAACTGTTTTTT; J gene: TRBJ1-4; V gene: TRBV7-2; D gene: -; clone size: -
CDR3 protein: CASSGLAGAMDGYTF; CDR3 DNA: TGTGCCAGCAGTGGCCTCGCGGGGGCGATGGATGGCTACACCTTC; J gene: TRBJ1-2; V gene: TRBV2; D gene: -; clone size: -
CDR3 protein: CASSLGSGPTQYNEQFF; CDR3 DNA: TGTGCCAGCAGTTTGGGAAGCGGACCTACTCAATACAATGAGCAGTTCTTC; J gene: TRBJ2-1; V gene: TRBV27; D gene: -; clone size: -
CDR3 protein: CASSYLAGSGATDTQYF; CDR3 DNA: TGCGCCAGCAGCTACCTAGCGGGAAGTGGTGCGACAGATACGCAGTATTTT; J gene: TRBJ2-3; V gene: TRBV5-1; D gene: TRBD2; clone size: -
CDR3 protein: CASSPTGTPEAFF; CDR3 DNA: TGTGCCAGCAGTCCGACAGGAACACCTGAAGCTTTCTTT; J gene: TRBJ1-1; V gene: TRBV6-5; D gene: -; clone size: -
CDR3 protein: CASSRDRLRDTGELFF; CDR3 DNA: TGTGCCAGCAGCAGAGACAGACTCAGGGACACCGGGGAGCTGTTTTTT; J gene: TRBJ2-2; V gene: TRBV11-2; D gene: -; clone size: -
CDR3 protein: CASSPRGGSSYEQYF; CDR3 DNA: TGTGCCAGCTCACCACGGGGGGGTAGCTCCTACGAGCAGTACTTC; J gene: TRBJ2-7; V gene: TRBV18; D gene: TRBD2; clone size: -
CDR3 protein: CASSLTRLASSVAYNEQFF; CDR3 DNA: TGTGCCAGCAGCTTAACGAGACTAGCTTCTTCGGTGGCCTACAATGAGCAGTTCTTC; J gene: TRBJ2-1; V gene: TRBV7-8; D gene: TRBD2; clone size: once
CDR3 protein: CASREVGLKRPVAKNIQYF; CDR3 DNA: TGTGCCAGCAGGGAGGTGGGACTCAAACGACCTGTAGCCAAAAACATTCAGTACTTC; J gene: TRBJ2-4; V gene: TRBV2; D gene: -; clone size: -
CDR3 protein: CASSFGGGQGDGYTF; CDR3 DNA: TGTGCCAGCAGCTTCGGAGGAGGACAGGGGGATGGCTACACCTTC; J gene: TRBJ1-2; V gene: TRBV13; D gene: TRBD1; clone size: -
CDR3 protein: CASSRVGEKLFF; CDR3 DNA: TGTGCCAGCAGCCGGGTGGGTGAAAAACTGTTTTTT; J gene: TRBJ1-4; V gene: TRBV5-5; D gene: -; clone size: -
CDR3 protein: CASSLGALSTDTQYF; CDR3 DNA: TGTGCCAGCAGCCTGGGGGCTCTCAGCACAGATACGCAGTATTTT; J gene: TRBJ2-3; V gene: TRBV9; D gene: -; clone size: -
CDR3 protein: CSATYNEQFF; CDR3 DNA: TGCAGTGCCACTTACAATGAGCAGTTCTTC; J gene: TRBJ2-1; V gene: TRBV20-1; D gene: -; clone size: -
CDR3 protein: CASSLAVLPQETQYF; CDR3 DNA: TGTGCCAGCAGCTTAGCGGTACTACCACAAGAGACCCAGTACTTC; J gene: TRBJ2-5; V gene: TRBV7-9; D gene: -; clone size: -
CDR3 protein: CASSQSRGSYEQYF; CDR3 DNA: TGCGCCAGCAGCCAGTCTCGCGGGAGTTACGAGCAGTACTTC; J gene: TRBJ2-7; V gene: TRBV4-3; D gene: TRBD2; clone size: -
CDR3 protein: CASSVTAPEQFF; CDR3 DNA: TGTGCCAGCAGCGTAACAGCCCCTGAGCAGTTCTTC; J gene: TRBJ2-1; V gene: TRBV6-5; D gene: -; clone size: -
CDR3 protein: CASSLGGGATNEKLFF; CDR3 DNA: TGTGCCAGCAGCTTGGGAGGCGGGGCAACTAATGAAAAACTGTTTTTT; J gene: TRBJ1-4; V gene: TRBV5-6; D gene: -; clone size: -